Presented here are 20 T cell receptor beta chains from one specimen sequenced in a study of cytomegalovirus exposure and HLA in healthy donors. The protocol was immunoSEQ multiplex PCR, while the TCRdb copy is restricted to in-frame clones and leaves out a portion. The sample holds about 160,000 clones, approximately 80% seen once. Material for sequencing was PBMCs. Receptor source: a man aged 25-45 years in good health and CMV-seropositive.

The CDR3 DNA reads TGTGCCAGCAGCCCCTGGGGGGGACTAGCAACAGATACGCAGTATTTT. The encoded protein is CASSPWGGLATDTQYF. The chain joins TRBV7-9 to TRBJ2-3, with TRBD2 identical over 9 bases. This CDR3 spans 16 amino acids. CDR1 and CDR2 from the germline V gene are SEHNR and FQNEAQ (reference sequence). Trimming took 5 bases from V and 3 from J; bases not matched to a gene: 9.

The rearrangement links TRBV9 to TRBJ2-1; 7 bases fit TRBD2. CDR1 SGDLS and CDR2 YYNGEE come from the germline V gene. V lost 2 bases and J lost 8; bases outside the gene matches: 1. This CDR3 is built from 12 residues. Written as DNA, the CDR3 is TGTGCCAGCAGCGTGAGCGGGGATGAGCAGTTCTTC. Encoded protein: CASSVSGDEQFF.

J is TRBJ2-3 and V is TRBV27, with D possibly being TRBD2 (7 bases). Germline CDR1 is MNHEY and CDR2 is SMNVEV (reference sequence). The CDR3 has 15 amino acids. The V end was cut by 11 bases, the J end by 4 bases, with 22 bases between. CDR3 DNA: TGTGCCTCTTACCCGGGGGGCCCTTCATCAGATACGCAGTATTTT. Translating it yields CASYPGGPSSDTQYF.

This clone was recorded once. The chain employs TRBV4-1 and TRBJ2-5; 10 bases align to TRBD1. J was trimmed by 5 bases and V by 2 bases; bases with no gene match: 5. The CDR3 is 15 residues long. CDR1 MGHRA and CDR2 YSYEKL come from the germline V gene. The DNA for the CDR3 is TGCGCCAGCAGCCAACCGGGACAGGGGTCGGAGACCCAGTACTTC. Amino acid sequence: CASSQPGQGSETQYF.

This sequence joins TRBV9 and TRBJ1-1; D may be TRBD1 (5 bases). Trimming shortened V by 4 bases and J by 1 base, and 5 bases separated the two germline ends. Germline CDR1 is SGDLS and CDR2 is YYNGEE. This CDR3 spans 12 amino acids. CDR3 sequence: CASSTGNTEAFF. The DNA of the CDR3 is TGTGCCAGCAGCACAGGGAACACTGAAGCTTTCTTT. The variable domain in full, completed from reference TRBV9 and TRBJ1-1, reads DSGVTQTPKHLITATGQRVTLRCSPRSGDLSVYWYQQSLDQGLQFLIQYYNGEERAKGNILERFSAQQFPDLHSELNLSSLELGDSALYFCASSTGNTEAFFGQGTRLTVV.

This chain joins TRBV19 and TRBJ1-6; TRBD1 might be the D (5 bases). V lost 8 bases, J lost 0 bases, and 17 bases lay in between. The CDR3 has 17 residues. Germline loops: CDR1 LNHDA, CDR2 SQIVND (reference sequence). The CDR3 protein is CASAGRGTVSYNSPLHF. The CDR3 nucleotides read TGTGCCAGTGCAGGGAGGGGAACCGTCTCCTATAATTCACCCCTCCACTTT.

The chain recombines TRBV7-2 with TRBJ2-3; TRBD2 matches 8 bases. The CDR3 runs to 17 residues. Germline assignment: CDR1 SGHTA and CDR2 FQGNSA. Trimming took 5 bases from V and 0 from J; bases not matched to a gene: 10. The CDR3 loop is CASSRSGRATSTDTQYF. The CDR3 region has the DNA TGTGCCAGCAGCCGCTCCGGGAGGGCGACTAGCACAGATACGCAGTATTTT. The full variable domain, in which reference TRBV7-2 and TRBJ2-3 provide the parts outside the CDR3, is GAGVSQSPSNKVTEKGKDVELRCDPISGHTALYWYRQSLGQGLEFLIYFQGNSAPDKSGLPSDRFSAERTGGSVSTLTIQRTQQEDSAVYLCASSRSGRATSTDTQYFGPGTRLTVL.

CDR3 sequence: CASSLTGRPYEQYF. The CDR3 nucleotides are TGTGCCAGCAGCTTGACAGGGAGACCCTACGAGCAGTACTTC. The V call is TRBV5-8, the J call TRBJ2-7, with a tentative D call TRBD1 (6 bases). Germline V gene sequence: CDR1 SGHTS, CDR2 YDEGEE. The CDR3 loop spans 14 amino acids. Trimming pared 1 base from V and 2 bases from J, leaving 10 bases between.

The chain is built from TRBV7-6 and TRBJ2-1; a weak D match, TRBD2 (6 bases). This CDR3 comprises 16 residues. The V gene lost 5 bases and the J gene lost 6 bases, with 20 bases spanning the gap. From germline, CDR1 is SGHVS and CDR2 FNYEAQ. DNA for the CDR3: TGTGCCAGCAGCGTTCGAGTTAGCGGTTCAGGCAATGAGCAGTTCTTC. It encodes CASSVRVSGSGNEQFF.

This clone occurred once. CDR3 DNA sequence: TGTGCCAGCAGCTTGGCAGGACATAAGGGGTACGAGCAGTACTTC. This encodes CASSLAGHKGYEQYF. The chain is built from TRBV5-5 and TRBJ2-7; a possible D gene is TRBD1 (5 bases). Per germline, CDR1 SGHKS and CDR2 YYEKEE (reference sequence). There are 15 residues in the CDR3. V lost 0 bases and J 4 bases, leaving 14 bases between the germline ends. The full variable domain, in which reference TRBV5-5 and TRBJ2-7 provide the parts outside the CDR3, is DAGVTQSPTHLIKTRGQQVTLRCSPISGHKSVSWYQQVLGQGPQFIFQYYEKEERGRGNFPDRFSARQFPNYSSELNVNALLLGDSALYLCASSLAGHKGYEQYFGPGTRLTVT.

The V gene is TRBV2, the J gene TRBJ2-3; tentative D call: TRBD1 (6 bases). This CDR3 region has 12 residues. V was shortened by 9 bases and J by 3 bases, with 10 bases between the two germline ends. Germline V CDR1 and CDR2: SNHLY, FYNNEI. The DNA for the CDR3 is TGTGCCAGTACAGGGAGTACAGATACGCAGTATTTT. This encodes CASTGSTDTQYF.

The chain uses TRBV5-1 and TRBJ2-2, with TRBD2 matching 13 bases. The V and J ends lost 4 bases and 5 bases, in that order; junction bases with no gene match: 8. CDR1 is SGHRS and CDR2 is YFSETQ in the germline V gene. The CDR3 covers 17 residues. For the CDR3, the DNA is TGCGCCAGCAGCCCCCCGGGACTAGCGGGGTATACCGGGGAGCTGTTTTTT. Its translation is CASSPPGLAGYTGELFF.

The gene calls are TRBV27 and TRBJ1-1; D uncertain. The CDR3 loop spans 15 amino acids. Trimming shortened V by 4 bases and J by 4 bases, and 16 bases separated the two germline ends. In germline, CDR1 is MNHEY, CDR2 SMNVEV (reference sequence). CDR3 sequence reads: CASSSHSQPATEAFF. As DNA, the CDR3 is TGTGCCAGCAGTTCCCACTCACAGCCGGCCACTGAAGCTTTCTTT.

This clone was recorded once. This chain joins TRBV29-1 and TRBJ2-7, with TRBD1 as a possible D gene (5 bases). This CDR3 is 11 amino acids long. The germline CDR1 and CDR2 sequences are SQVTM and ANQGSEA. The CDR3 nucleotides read TGCAACGGACATAGCTCCTACGAGCAGTACTTC. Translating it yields CNGHSSYEQYF.

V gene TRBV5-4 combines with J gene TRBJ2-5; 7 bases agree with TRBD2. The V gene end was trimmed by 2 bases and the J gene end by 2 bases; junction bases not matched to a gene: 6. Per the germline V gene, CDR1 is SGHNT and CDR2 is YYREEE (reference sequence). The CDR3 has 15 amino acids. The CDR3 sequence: CASSFRLATQETQYF. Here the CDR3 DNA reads TGTGCCAGCAGCTTCAGACTAGCAACTCAAGAGACCCAGTACTTC.

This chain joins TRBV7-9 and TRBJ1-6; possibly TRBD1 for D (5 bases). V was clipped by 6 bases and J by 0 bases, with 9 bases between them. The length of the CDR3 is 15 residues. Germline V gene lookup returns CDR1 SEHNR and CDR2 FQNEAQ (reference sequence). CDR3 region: CASSLQDSYNSPLHF. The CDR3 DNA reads TGTGCCAGCAGTCTACAGGACTCCTATAATTCACCCCTCCACTTT.

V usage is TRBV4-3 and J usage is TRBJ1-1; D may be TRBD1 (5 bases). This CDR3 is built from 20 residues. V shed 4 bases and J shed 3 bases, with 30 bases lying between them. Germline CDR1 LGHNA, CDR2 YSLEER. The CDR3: CASSRGGQGLSGLWDTEAFF. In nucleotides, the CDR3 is TGCGCCAGCAGCCGGGGTGGTCAGGGCTTATCCGGGCTTTGGGACACTGAAGCTTTCTTT.

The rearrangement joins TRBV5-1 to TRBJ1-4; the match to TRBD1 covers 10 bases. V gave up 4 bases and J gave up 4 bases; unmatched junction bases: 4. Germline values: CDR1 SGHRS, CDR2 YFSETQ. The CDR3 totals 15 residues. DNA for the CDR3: TGCGCCAGCAGCAGGGGGGACAGGGGTAATGAAAAACTGTTTTTT. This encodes CASSRGDRGNEKLFF.

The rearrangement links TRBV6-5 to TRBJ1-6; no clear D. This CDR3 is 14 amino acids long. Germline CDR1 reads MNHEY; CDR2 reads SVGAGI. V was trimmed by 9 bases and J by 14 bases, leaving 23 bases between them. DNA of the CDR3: TGTGCCAGTTCTCCCGCCCTTTTAAGAGAATCCCTCCACTTT. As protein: CASSPALLRESLHF.

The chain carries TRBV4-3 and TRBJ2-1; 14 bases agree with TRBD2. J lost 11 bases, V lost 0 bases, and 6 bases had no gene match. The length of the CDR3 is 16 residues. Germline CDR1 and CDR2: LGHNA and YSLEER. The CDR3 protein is CASSQDDGLAGGKQFF. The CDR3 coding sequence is TGCGCCAGCAGCCAAGACGACGGACTAGCGGGGGGAAAGCAGTTCTTC.